What follows are 18 T cell receptor beta chains derived from one specimen sequenced in a study of radiation and T cells in renal cell carcinoma. Assay: immunoSEQ multiplex PCR; the TCRdb copy retains only in-frame clones and omits some. This table holds 70,000 or so clones, roughly 87% found once. Time point defined: blood 2 weeks post-SBRT. Stated treatment: 15 Gy SBRT to primary tumor, nephrectomy 4 weeks later. The sample was blood, taken from a patient whose treatment included radiotherapy and nephrectomy. These TCRs come from a man aged 55 to 70 with renal cell carcinoma.

The V and J genes are TRBV4-2 and TRBJ2-2; D is perhaps TRBD1 (6 bases). Trimming stripped 6 bases from V and 7 bases from J, with 18 bases between. The CDR3 has 15 amino acids. The V gene's germline CDR1 is LGHNA and CDR2 YNFKEQ. CDR3 sequence (DNA): TGTGCCAGCAGACCTGAACAGGGAGTACACGGGGAGCTGTTTTTT. It encodes CASRPEQGVHGELFF.

In this sample, this clone turned up once. This chain connects TRBV29-1 to TRBJ2-7; 9 nucleotides align to TRBD1. The germline V gene has CDR1 SQVTM and CDR2 ANQGSEA. CDR3 length equals 12 residues. J was trimmed by 4 bases and V by 6 bases; bases with no gene match: 4. CDR3 in DNA: TGCAGCGTAACAGGGGGCGCTTACGAGCAGTACTTC. Translation: CSVTGGAYEQYF.

V usage is TRBV7-9 and J usage is TRBJ2-1; D ambiguous. This CDR3 is built from 15 residues. The ends were cut back, 2 bases at V and 0 bases at J, with 8 bases in the middle. CDR1 is SEHNR and CDR2 is FQNEAQ in the germline V gene (reference sequence). CDR3 nucleotide sequence: TGTGCCAGCAGCTTAATTGTGAGCTCCTACAATGAGCAGTTCTTC. Translation gives CASSLIVSSYNEQFF.

The chain combines TRBV5-1 with TRBJ2-7, with 8 bases aligning to TRBD1. Germline V gene lookup returns CDR1 SGHRS and CDR2 YFSETQ. Trimming took 4 bases from V and 2 from J; bases not matched to a gene: 8. The CDR3 loop spans 15 amino acids. In DNA form, the CDR3 reads TGCGCCAGCAGCCCGGGGGACAGGTTCCCCTACGAGCAGTACTTC. The encoded protein is CASSPGDRFPYEQYF.

The chain employs TRBV19 and TRBJ2-1; perhaps TRBD2 as D (5 bases). From germline, CDR1 is LNHDA and CDR2 SQIVND (reference sequence). This CDR3 has 11 amino acids. V lost 7 bases to trimming and J lost 10 bases, with 11 bases between them. The CDR3 nucleotides read TGTGCCAGTACCATGGAGCGGGAGCAGTTCTTC. This sequence encodes CASTMEREQFF.

This chain links TRBV19 with TRBJ2-1; D remains unclear. V lost 4 bases to trimming and J lost 7 bases, with 14 bases between them. This CDR3 region has 14 residues. Germline V gene lookup returns CDR1 LNHDA and CDR2 SQIVND (reference sequence). The CDR3 is CASSKDSIVNEQFF. As DNA, the CDR3 is TGTGCCAGTAGTAAGGATAGCATTGTAAATGAGCAGTTCTTC. Full variable domain (missing parts from reference TRBV19 and TRBJ2-1): DGGITQSPKYLFRKEGQNVTLSCEQNLNHDAMYWYRQDPGQGLRLIYYSQIVNDFQKGDIAEGYSVSREKKESFPLTVTSAQKNPTAFYLCASSKDSIVNEQFFGPGTRLTVL.

This clone occurred a few times. This rearrangement joins TRBV7-2 to TRBJ2-1, with 12 bases identical to TRBD2. Looked up from germline, CDR1 is SGHTA and CDR2 is FQGNSA. Trimming at V came to 1 base and at J to 8 bases, leaving 9 bases not matched to a gene. The CDR3 totals 17 residues. The CDR3 spells CASSLVLAGGPGDEQFF. CDR3 nucleotides: TGTGCCAGCAGCTTAGTTCTAGCGGGAGGGCCGGGCGATGAGCAGTTCTTC.

The rearrangement links TRBV5-1 to TRBJ1-5, with 8 bases fitting TRBD1. The CDR3 contains 14 residues. V shed 0 bases, J shed 7 bases, and the junction held 3 bases outside the gene matches. The germline gives CDR1 SGHRS, CDR2 YFSETQ. The CDR3 DNA reads TGCGCCAGCAGCTTGGGACAGGGGACCCAGCCCCAGCATTTT. Its protein product is CASSLGQGTQPQHF. The full variable domain, in which reference TRBV5-1 and TRBJ1-5 provide the parts outside the CDR3, is KAGVTQTPRYLIKTRGQQVTLSCSPISGHRSVSWYQQTPGQGLQFLFEYFSETQRNKGNFPGRFSGRQFSNSRSEMNVSTLELGDSALYLCASSLGQGTQPQHFGDGTRLSIL.

This clone appeared a single time. CDR3 protein: CASSLDGRALSGANVLTF. CDR3 bases: TGCGCCAGCAGCTTGGACGGGAGGGCCCTCTCTGGGGCCAACGTCCTGACTTTC. The chain carries TRBV5-1 and TRBJ2-6, with 8 bases aligning to TRBD2. Losses at the gene ends were 0 bases for V and 0 bases for J; bases not matched to a gene: 5. From germline, CDR1 is SGHRS and CDR2 YFSETQ. The CDR3 length is 18 residues.

The gene calls are TRBV7-7 and TRBJ2-5; 10 bases agree with TRBD2. Losses at the gene ends were 3 bases for V and 4 bases for J; bases not matched to a gene: 5. There are 15 residues in the CDR3. Germline V gene sequence: CDR1 SSHAT, CDR2 FNYEAQ (reference sequence). The CDR3 reads CASSLASGSGETQYF. CDR3 coding DNA: TGTGCCAGCAGCTTGGCTAGCGGGAGCGGAGAGACCCAGTACTTC.

CDR3 loop: CASSFAGNLGEQYF. The CDR3 DNA reads TGTGCCAGCAGCTTCGCGGGGAACCTCGGTGAGCAGTACTTC. The chain has TRBV5-4 and TRBJ2-7; perhaps TRBD2 as D (6 bases). Trimming shortened V by 2 bases and J by 7 bases, and 16 bases separated the two germline ends. The CDR3 length is 14 residues. The V gene's germline CDR1 is SGHNT and CDR2 YYREEE (reference sequence).

The chain links TRBV11-2 to TRBJ2-1; the D call may be TRBD1 or TRBD2 (5 bases each). The V and J ends lost 4 bases and 5 bases respectively, with 9 bases between them. Germline V gene sequence: CDR1 SGHAT, CDR2 FQNNGV. The CDR3 has 13 residues. The CDR3 DNA sequence: TGTGCCAGCAGCTGGGGACCAAACAATGAGCAGTTCTTC. Its translation: CASSWGPNNEQFF. Variable domain in full (rest from reference TRBV11-2 and TRBJ2-1): EAGVAQSPRYKIIEKRQSVAFWCNPISGHATLYWYQQILGQGPKLLIQFQNNGVVDDSQLPKDRFSAERLKGVDSTLKIQPAKLEDSAVYLCASSWGPNNEQFFGPGTRLTVL.

This sequence joins TRBV14 and TRBJ2-1, with D maybe TRBD2 (6 bases). CDR1 is SGHDN, CDR2 FVKESK, per germline. Trimming left V 0 bases short and J 8 bases short, with 17 bases between. The CDR3 sequence is 16 residues long. The CDR3 loop reads CASSQDRGNGRDEQFF. Written as DNA, the CDR3 is TGTGCCAGCAGCCAAGATCGGGGGAACGGGAGAGATGAGCAGTTCTTC.

The V and J genes are TRBV6-5 and TRBJ2-7; D unclear. This CDR3 region has 15 residues. Germline CDR1 and CDR2: MNHEY and SVGAGI. V was shortened by 0 bases and J by 0 bases, with 9 bases between the two germline ends. This CDR3 reads CASSYSPATSYEQYF. The CDR3 nucleotides read TGTGCCAGCAGTTACTCGCCGGCTACCTCCTACGAGCAGTACTTC.

This clone came up once. The chain combines TRBV13 with TRBJ2-7, with 16 nucleotides matching TRBD2. The CDR3 contains 16 residues. Germline V gene lookup returns CDR1 PRHDT and CDR2 FYEKMQ (reference sequence). J lost 6 bases, V lost 4 bases, and 6 bases had no gene match. The CDR3 DNA sequence: TGTGCCAGCAGCTCCGGGACTAGCGGGAGGGCTGGCGAGCAGTACTTC. Protein product: CASSSGTSGRAGEQYF.

The chain's CDR3 is CASSPLQSTDTQYF. The CDR3, as DNA: TGTGCCAGCTCACCGTTACAGAGTACAGATACGCAGTATTTT. V gene TRBV18 combines with J gene TRBJ2-3; D not resolved. CDR3 length equals 14 residues. Per germline, CDR1 KGHSH and CDR2 LQKENI. Trimming stripped 3 bases from V and 3 bases from J, with 10 bases between.

The chain links TRBV14 to TRBJ2-1, with 11 bases fitting TRBD2. V lost 6 bases to trimming and J lost 7 bases; unmatched junction nucleotides: 5. This CDR3 is 14 amino acids long. Germline CDR1 is SGHDN and CDR2 is FVKESK. This CDR3 reads CASSTSGSRNEQFF. The CDR3, as DNA: TGTGCCAGCAGTACTAGCGGGAGTAGGAATGAGCAGTTCTTC.

The chain uses TRBV5-1 and TRBJ2-3; D gene unclear. The length of the CDR3 is 14 residues. V was cut by 4 bases and J by 0 bases, with 9 bases left in between. The germline V gene has CDR1 SGHRS and CDR2 YFSETQ. CDR3: CASSRLTSTDTQYF. For the CDR3, the DNA is TGCGCCAGCAGCAGATTAACTAGCACAGATACGCAGTATTTT. The full variable domain, in which reference TRBV5-1 and TRBJ2-3 provide the parts outside the CDR3, is KAGVTQTPRYLIKTRGQQVTLSCSPISGHRSVSWYQQTPGQGLQFLFEYFSETQRNKGNFPGRFSGRQFSNSRSEMNVSTLELGDSALYLCASSRLTSTDTQYFGPGTRLTVL.